A single T cell receptor beta chain is shown here with its context. Other nucleotide sequences from this sample produce the same CDR3. Replicate sorted-subset PCRs were loaded with roughly 200 ng DNA, tens of thousands of T cell genomes. Using immunoSEQ multiplex PCR, the repertoire was profiled, and TCRdb retains in-frame clones only, with some absent. The sample records approximately 2,300,000 clones, under 95% being singletons. The data belong to a study of shared clonotypes between healthy human individuals. In the study overall: A couple of women and a few men aged 18 to 49 served as donors.

This CDR3 region has 15 residues. Trimming left V 4 bases short and J 0 bases short, with 10 bases between. The germline CDR1 and CDR2 sequences are ENHRY and SYGVKD. The genes are TRBV10-3 and TRBJ2-1; perhaps TRBD2 as D (5 bases). Sequencing used naive CD4+ T cells from PBMCs. Subset here: CD45RA+ positively selected. This clonotype was sampled from a man aged 18-30 years in good health. Some clones in this sample may be carry-over from other donors' samples. DNA of the CDR3: TGTGCCATCAGTGGGTCTGGGAGCTCCTACAATGAGCAGTTCTTC. This gives the protein CAISGSGSSYNEQFF.